The rows below give T cell receptor beta chains drawn from one sample of a study of T cells expressing NK-cell markers. TCRdb reprocessed the 5' RACE reads; each CDR3 protein has one entry and no DNA is given. This repertoire comprises some 440,000 distinct CDR3 sequences; its ten largest clones make up over 1.1%. The specimen was blood T cells: a sorted CD56 or NKG2C T cell subset, CD4+ or CD8+ T cells, or bulk PBMC T cells (not recorded which). All receptors come from a woman between 45 and 65 years old in good health. Both conserved end residues are part of each CDR3. The order of the fields is V gene, J gene, CDR3 protein.

v_call: TRBV25-1
j_call: TRBJ2-2
cdr3_aa: CASSGAGGHLSGELFF

v_call: TRBV12-3/TRBV12-4
j_call: TRBJ1-6
cdr3_aa: CASSSGSSYNSPLHF

v_call: TRBV7-9
j_call: TRBJ1-6
cdr3_aa: CASSFSQGRDSPLHF

v_call: TRBV25-1
j_call: TRBJ2-1
cdr3_aa: CASIKTEEQFF

v_call: TRBV7-9
j_call: TRBJ1-1
cdr3_aa: CASSFSKLGLNTEAFF

v_call: TRBV5-4
j_call: TRBJ2-5
cdr3_aa: CASSLGDQGRGETQYF

v_call: TRBV4-2
j_call: TRBJ1-3
cdr3_aa: CASSQDLVASGNTIYF

v_call: TRBV5-1
j_call: TRBJ2-2
cdr3_aa: CASSLAWTGGNTGELFF

v_call: TRBV4-1
j_call: TRBJ1-1
cdr3_aa: CASSQRGIGEAFF

v_call: TRBV7-2
j_call: TRBJ2-1
cdr3_aa: CASSLEGLAYNEQFF

v_call: TRBV5-1
j_call: TRBJ2-3
cdr3_aa: CASSWGLAGGTGTDTQYF

v_call: TRBV12-3/TRBV12-4
j_call: TRBJ2-1
cdr3_aa: CASRKLGVLQGHEQFF

v_call: TRBV7-9
j_call: TRBJ1-2
cdr3_aa: CASSFHPGQGYGYTF

v_call: TRBV5-1
j_call: TRBJ1-1
cdr3_aa: CASSPRTGGNTEAFF

v_call: TRBV11-2
j_call: TRBJ2-1
cdr3_aa: CASSNDLTGEDNEQFF

v_call: TRBV10-3
j_call: TRBJ2-7
cdr3_aa: CAIQAGTYEQYF

v_call: TRBV20-1
j_call: TRBJ2-1
cdr3_aa: CSATETRVFDYNEQFF

v_call: TRBV5-1
j_call: TRBJ2-7
cdr3_aa: CASSPTSGMIHEQYF

v_call: TRBV5-5
j_call: TRBJ1-2
cdr3_aa: CASSFPGGEYYGYTF

v_call: TRBV12-3/TRBV12-4
j_call: TRBJ2-1
cdr3_aa: CASSPPQFSGNSYNEQFF

v_call: TRBV6-1
j_call: TRBJ1-5
cdr3_aa: CAATGAGNQPQHF

v_call: TRBV24-1
j_call: TRBJ2-3
cdr3_aa: CATRDTRPPHTQYF

v_call: TRBV12-3/TRBV12-4
j_call: TRBJ1-1
cdr3_aa: CASSLIGGGEAFF

v_call: TRBV4-2
j_call: TRBJ1-2
cdr3_aa: CASSQETGQGGYGYTF

v_call: TRBV11-3
j_call: TRBJ2-4
cdr3_aa: CASSLASLAGRNNIQYF

v_call: TRBV5-1
j_call: TRBJ2-1
cdr3_aa: CASSLTGAIGEQFF

v_call: TRBV28
j_call: TRBJ2-7
cdr3_aa: CASGRQAYYEQYF

v_call: TRBV12-3/TRBV12-4
j_call: TRBJ2-1
cdr3_aa: CASSLRLAGVEQFF

v_call: TRBV16
j_call: TRBJ1-1
cdr3_aa: CASSQSGILAFF

v_call: TRBV5-1
j_call: TRBJ2-5
cdr3_aa: CASSSPGTAGTQYF

v_call: TRBV2
j_call: TRBJ2-5
cdr3_aa: CASGGRTGPRETQYF

v_call: TRBV18
j_call: TRBJ2-5
cdr3_aa: CASSPPSDRGETQYF

v_call: TRBV5-5
j_call: TRBJ2-3
cdr3_aa: CASSRRGTSGSEVTDTQYF

v_call: TRBV10-3
j_call: TRBJ2-5
cdr3_aa: CAISESGQGGETQYF

v_call: TRBV6-1
j_call: TRBJ2-1
cdr3_aa: CASTSMELLGGFF

v_call: TRBV5-1
j_call: TRBJ2-5
cdr3_aa: CASSLRQVGTQYF

v_call: TRBV12-5
j_call: TRBJ2-1
cdr3_aa: CASGLVFSGVYNEQFF

v_call: TRBV6-5
j_call: TRBJ2-4
cdr3_aa: CASRDLNIQYF

v_call: TRBV5-6
j_call: TRBJ1-5
cdr3_aa: CASSRDRGSNQPQHF

v_call: TRBV12-5
j_call: TRBJ2-4
cdr3_aa: CASGLVNGGWGPKNIQYF

v_call: TRBV4-2
j_call: TRBJ2-3
cdr3_aa: CASSRGDGASTDTQYF

v_call: TRBV11-3
j_call: TRBJ1-1
cdr3_aa: CASSGQVQGTEAFF

v_call: TRBV24-1
j_call: TRBJ2-2
cdr3_aa: CATSVAGATGELFF

v_call: TRBV28
j_call: TRBJ2-5
cdr3_aa: CASSLGRAKTQYF